This T cell receptor (beta chain) was retrieved from a study of blood T cells in healthy people across ages. There were healthy Caucasian individuals from Russia, aged about 6 to 100, serving as donors. Donors gave ten milliliters of peripheral blood apiece. Extraction yielded at least 6 micrograms of total RNA per sample. Primed by a sample-barcoded 5' primer and a J-beta primer mix, a second PCR proceeded for about 6 to 12 cycles. One entry per CDR3 protein results from TCRdb running MiXCR on the 5' RACE reads. The repertoire holds approximately 850,000 distinct CDR3 sequences, roughly 44% seen once, with about 19% in the top ten. V shed 0 bases and J shed 0 bases, with 18 bases lying between them. This CDR3 spans 19 amino acids. Germline-derived CDR1 and CDR2 are LGHDT and YNNKEL (reference sequence). About this clonotype itself: Its target is not known.

Findings and caveats of the study: Significant beta diversity loss was already apparent by age roughly 40, declining roughly linearly.

Input material: blood. The chain links TRBV3-1 to TRBJ2-1; D ambiguous. The sequence was collected from a man in his fifties or sixties in good health. As DNA, the CDR3 is TGTGCCAGCAGCCAAGATCTGCGAAGGGCTCGGAGCTCCTACAATGAGCAGTTCTTC. Amino acid sequence: CASSQDLRRARSSYNEQFF.